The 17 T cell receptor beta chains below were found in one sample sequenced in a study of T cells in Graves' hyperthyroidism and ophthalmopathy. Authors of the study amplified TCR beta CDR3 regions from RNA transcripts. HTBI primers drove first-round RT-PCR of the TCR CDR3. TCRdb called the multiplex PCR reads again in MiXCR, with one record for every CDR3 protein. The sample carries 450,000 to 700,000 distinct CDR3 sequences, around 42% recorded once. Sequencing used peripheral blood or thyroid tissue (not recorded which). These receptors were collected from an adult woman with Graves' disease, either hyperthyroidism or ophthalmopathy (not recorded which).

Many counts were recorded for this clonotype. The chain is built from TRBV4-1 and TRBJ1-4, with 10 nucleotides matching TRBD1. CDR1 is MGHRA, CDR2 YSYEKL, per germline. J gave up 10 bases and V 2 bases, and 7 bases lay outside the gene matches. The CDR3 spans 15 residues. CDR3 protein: CASSQIRDRGGKLFF. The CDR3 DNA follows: TGCGCCAGCAGCCAAATAAGGGACAGGGGAGGAAAACTGTTTTTT.

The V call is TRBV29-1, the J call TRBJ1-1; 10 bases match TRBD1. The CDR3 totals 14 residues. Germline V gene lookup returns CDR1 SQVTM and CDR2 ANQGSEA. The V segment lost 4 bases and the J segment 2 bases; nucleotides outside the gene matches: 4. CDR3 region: CSVGTGGTNTEAFF. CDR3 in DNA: TGCAGCGTTGGGACAGGGGGTACCAACACTGAAGCTTTCTTT.

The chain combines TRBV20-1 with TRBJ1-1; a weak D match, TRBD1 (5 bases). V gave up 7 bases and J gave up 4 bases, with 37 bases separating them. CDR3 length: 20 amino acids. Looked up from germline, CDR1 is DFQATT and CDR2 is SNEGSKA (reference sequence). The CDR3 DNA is TGCAGTGTCCCCCGATTGAGCTCTGGAAGAGGGGTAATCCTGGGCACTGAAGCTTTCTTT. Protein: CSVPRLSSGRGVILGTEAFF.

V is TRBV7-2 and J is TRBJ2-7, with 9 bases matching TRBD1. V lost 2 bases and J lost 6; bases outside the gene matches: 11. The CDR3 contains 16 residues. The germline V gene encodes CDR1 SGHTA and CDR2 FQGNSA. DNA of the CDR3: TGTGCCAGCAGCTTAACGTTCCAGGACAGGGGACGCGAGCAGTACTTC. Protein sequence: CASSLTFQDRGREQYF.

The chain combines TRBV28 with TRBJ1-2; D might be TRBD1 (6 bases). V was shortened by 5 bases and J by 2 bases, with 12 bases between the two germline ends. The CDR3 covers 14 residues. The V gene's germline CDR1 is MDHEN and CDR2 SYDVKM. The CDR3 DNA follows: TGTGCCAGCAGTGGGGGGGCGTCAAACTATGGCTACACCTTC. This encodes CASSGGASNYGYTF.

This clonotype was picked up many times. CDR3 sequence: CASRSDRTYEQYF. In DNA, the CDR3 is TGCGCCAGCAGATCGGACAGGACCTACGAGCAGTACTTC. The genes are TRBV5-1 and TRBJ2-7; 7 bases match TRBD1. The CDR3 length is 13 residues. The junction had 4 bases not matched to a gene; V was cut back by 5 bases and J by 2 bases. In germline, CDR1 is SGHRS, CDR2 YFSETQ.

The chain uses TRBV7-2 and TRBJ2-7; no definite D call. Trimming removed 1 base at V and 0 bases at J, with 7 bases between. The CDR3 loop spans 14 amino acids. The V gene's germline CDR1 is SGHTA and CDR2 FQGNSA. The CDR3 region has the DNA TGTGCCAGCAGCTTAGATCAGGCCTCCTACGAGCAGTACTTC. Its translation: CASSLDQASYEQYF.

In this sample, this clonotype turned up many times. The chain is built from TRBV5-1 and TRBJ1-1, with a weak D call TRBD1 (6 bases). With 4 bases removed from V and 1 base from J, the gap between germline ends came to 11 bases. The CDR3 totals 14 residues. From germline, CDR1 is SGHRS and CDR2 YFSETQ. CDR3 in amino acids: CASSSTGSNTEAFF. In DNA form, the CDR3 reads TGCGCCAGCAGCAGCACAGGGTCGAACACTGAAGCTTTCTTT.

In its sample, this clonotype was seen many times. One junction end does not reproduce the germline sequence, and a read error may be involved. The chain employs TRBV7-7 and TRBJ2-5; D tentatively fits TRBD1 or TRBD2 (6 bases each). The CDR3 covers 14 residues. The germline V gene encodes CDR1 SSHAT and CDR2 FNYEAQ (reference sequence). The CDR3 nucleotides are TGTGCTAGCAGCTGGGGTCCCAAGGGGGGGACCCAGTACTTC. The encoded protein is CASSWGPKGGTQYF.

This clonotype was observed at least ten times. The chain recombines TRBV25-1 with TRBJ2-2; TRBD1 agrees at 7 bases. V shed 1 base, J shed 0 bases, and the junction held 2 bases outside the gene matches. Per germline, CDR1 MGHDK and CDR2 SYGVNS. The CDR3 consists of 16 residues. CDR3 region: CASSEWTGSNTGELFF. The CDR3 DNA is TGTGCCAGCAGTGAATGGACAGGATCGAACACCGGGGAGCTGTTTTTT.

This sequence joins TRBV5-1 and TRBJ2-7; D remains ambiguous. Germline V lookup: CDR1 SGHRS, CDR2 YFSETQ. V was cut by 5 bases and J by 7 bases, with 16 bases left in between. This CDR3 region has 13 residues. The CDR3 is CASRKASTGEQYF. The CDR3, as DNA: TGCGCCAGCAGGAAAGCGAGTACCGGGGAGCAGTACTTC. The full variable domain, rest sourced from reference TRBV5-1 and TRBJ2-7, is KAGVTQTPRYLIKTRGQQVTLSCSPISGHRSVSWYQQTPGQGLQFLFEYFSETQRNKGNFPGRFSGRQFSNSRSEMNVSTLELGDSALYLCASRKASTGEQYFGPGTRLTVT.

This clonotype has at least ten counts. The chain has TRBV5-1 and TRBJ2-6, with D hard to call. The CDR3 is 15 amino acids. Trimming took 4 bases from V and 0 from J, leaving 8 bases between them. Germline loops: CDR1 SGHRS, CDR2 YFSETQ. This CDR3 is CASSPLSSGANVLTF. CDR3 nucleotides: TGCGCCAGCAGCCCACTGAGCTCTGGGGCCAACGTCCTGACTTTC.

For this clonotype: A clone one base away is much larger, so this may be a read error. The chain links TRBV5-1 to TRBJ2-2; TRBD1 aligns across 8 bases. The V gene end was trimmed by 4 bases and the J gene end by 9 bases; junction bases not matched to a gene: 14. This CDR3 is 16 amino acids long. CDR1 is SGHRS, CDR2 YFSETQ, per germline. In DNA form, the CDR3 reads TGCGCCAGCAGCCTCCAGACAGGGGATGTAGTCAGGGAGCTGTTTTTT. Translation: CASSLQTGDVVRELFF.

This CDR3 is CASSESGPSTDTQYF. CDR3 coding DNA: TGCGCCAGCAGTGAGTCAGGGCCGAGCACAGATACGCAGTATTTT. This chain links TRBV10-2 with TRBJ2-3; no reliable D call. CDR1 is WSHSY and CDR2 is SAAADI in the germline V gene. The length of the CDR3 is 15 residues. V dropped 0 bases and J dropped 0 bases, with 7 bases sitting between them.

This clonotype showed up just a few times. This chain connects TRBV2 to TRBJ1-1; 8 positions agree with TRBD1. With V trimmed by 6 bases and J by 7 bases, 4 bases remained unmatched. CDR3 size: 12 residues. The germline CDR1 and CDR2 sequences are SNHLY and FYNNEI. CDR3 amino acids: CASSGQGFEAFF. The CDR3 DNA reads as TGTGCCAGCAGCGGACAGGGCTTTGAAGCTTTCTTT.

The CDR3 DNA reads as TGTGCCATCAGTGAATCGACAGGGAAACAGCCCCAGCATTTT. This codes for CAISESTGKQPQHF. The J gene is TRBJ1-5, the V gene TRBV10-3, with TRBD1 matching over 7 bases. The germline V gene encodes CDR1 ENHRY and CDR2 SYGVKD. This CDR3 region has 14 residues. J gave up 7 bases and V 3 bases, and 6 bases lay outside the gene matches.

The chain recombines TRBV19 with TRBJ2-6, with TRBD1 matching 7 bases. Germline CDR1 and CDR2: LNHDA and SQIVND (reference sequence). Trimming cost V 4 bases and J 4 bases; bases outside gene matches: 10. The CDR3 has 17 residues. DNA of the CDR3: TGTGCCAGTAGTAAGGGAGCAACAGGGGCCGGGGCCAACGTCCTGACTTTC. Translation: CASSKGATGAGANVLTF.